This record looks at one T cell receptor (beta chain) sequence and its context. It has no known antigen specificity. The sample holds no much larger clone one base away, and base qualities are not on file. Donors were healthy HIV-negative adults with no recently reported acute infections or vaccinations. Only Caucasian adults living in Nashville, Tennessee, USA were represented among the donors. Magnetic negative selection was used to enrich CD4+ T cells, after which naive cells were positively selected on CD45RA and the negative fraction became the memory subset. Blood was obtained by leukapheresis, after which PBMCs were separated by Ficoll-Histopaque density gradient centrifugation and cryopreserved in liquid nitrogen vapor phase. Analytical flow cytometry was used to check the purity and quantity of every magnetically sorted T cell population. From each sorted fraction, genomic DNA was isolated and quantified by UV absorbance on a Nanodrop 2000c.

Using the deep immunoSEQ assay, TCR CDR3 regions were amplified from genomic DNA by multiplex PCR. Genomic DNA extracted from each cell subset was distributed evenly over all wells of several immunoSEQ 96-well plates, and each plate served as one replicate. For sorted subsets, 200 to 250 ng of genomic DNA, equivalent to 25,000 to 35,000 T cell genomes, went into each replicate PCR. Purified libraries were quantified with a Qubit 3.0 fluorometer, sized on a Bioanalyzer 2100, and re-quantified with the KAPA Library Quantification kit. A separate single-read 150-cycle Illumina NextSeq 550 flow cell was used to sequence each immunoSEQ 96-well plate. For the original study's pipeline: Because only junctional sequences without quality scores were contained in the immunoSEQ output, filtering matching that applied to full-length reads could not be performed. Sequences were annotated with PyIR, a Python wrapper for IgBLAST v1.9, and V/J genes and CDR3 were assigned using IMGT germline references. Reads with weak V/J assignments (E-value above 1e-6), missing CDR3, stop codons, out-of-frame junctions, or ambiguous translated residues were removed. V3J clonotypes were defined as sequences sharing an identical inferred V gene, J gene, and CDR3 amino acid sequence. Percentage overlap between repertoires was calculated by dividing the number of shared unique clonotypes by the size of the smaller repertoire. Richness of each repertoire was evaluated using RTK rarefaction, the Chao1 estimator, and Recon v2.1 estimates of unobserved clonotypes. For all TCRbeta clonotypes obtained by the gDNA method from a few donors, generation probabilities were computed with OLGA. TCRdb retrieved this table from immuneACCESS and kept in-frame rearrangements only. Not all clones are present; in checked studies, unresolved V genes account for under half, and no reason is known for the remainder. V and J calls plus clone size are reproduced from that table; the DNA served to infer D and trimming. In all, the sample holds a few million clones, and less than 95% of those were seen once. The top ten constitute 0.37% of the sample.

The sample is drawn from a study of shared clonotypes between healthy human individuals (dated by TCRdb to the early 2020s). For the study in its entirety: A couple of women and a few men aged 18 to 49 years were included in the cohort. For each donor, three plates each were used for CD4 naive and CD4 memory, two plates were used for CD8 naive, and one plate was used for CD8 memory. The study deeply sequenced blood TCR repertoires of several healthy adults to estimate repertoire size and the extent of clonotype sharing between individuals. To increase sequencing depth and limit assay-specific biases, TCR repertoire library preparation and sequencing were carried out by different laboratories using diverse techniques. Between about 0.94 and 10 billion PBMCs per donor were obtained by leukapheresis. The study at large found these results: Clonotypes shared by all four sorted-subset donors showed higher generation probabilities than non-shared clonotypes. Only blood was sampled, and tissue TCR repertoires likely differ from those in blood. Incomplete sequencing was indicated by rarefaction of sorted-subset datasets, despite the large sequencing depth. The small number of donors limited the genetic and exposure-history diversity represented. Estimated clonotype richness was generally larger for naive than for memory subsets. Pairwise subsampling indicated that sequencing depth was expected to affect the degree of clonotype sharing among donors. When several donors were compared, the shared fraction of clonotypes was 5% to 6.5% for naive CD4, roughly 3.3% for naive CD8, 2.3% for memory CD4, and under 0.5% for memory CD8.

Reading from cysteine to phenylalanine, the CDR3 counts 17 amino acids. Only the CDR3 region is kept as DNA, spanning 51 bases read in frame from base 1. V and J are truncated by 2 bases and 1 base respectively, leaving an intervening sequence of 16 bases. Per the germline V gene (reference sequence), SGHKS is the CDR1 and YYEKEE is the CDR2. The receptor comes from a man younger than 35 in good health. Some clones in this sample may be carry-over from other donors' samples. The sequence is built from TRBV5-5 and TRBJ2-1; a weak D assignment points to TRBD2 (6 bases agree). Material for sequencing was naive CD4+ T cells from PBMCs. According to the study, the label for this sample's cell subset or site signals: CD45RA+ positively selected. The nucleotide sequence is given as TGTGCCAGCAGCTTCAGGGTCGACAGCGGGTCCTACAATGAGCAGTTCTTC. Translated, it reads CASSFRVDSGSYNEQFF.